Each of the 20 T cell receptor beta chains below was sequenced from the same sample in a study of shared clonotypes between healthy human individuals. Generated by immunoSEQ multiplex PCR, the TCRdb table keeps only in-frame clones and is missing some. The data show roughly 1,800,000 clones, just under 95% seen once. Only CD45RO-negative cells positively selected for CCR7 counted as naive CD8 cells, so terminally differentiated effector memory CD45RA+ cells were excluded. The source material was naive CD8+ T cells sorted from blood. The origin of the receptors is a man between 18 and 35 years old in good health.

The chain joins TRBV27 to TRBJ2-7; possibly TRBD1 for D (5 bases). Looked up from germline, CDR1 is MNHEY and CDR2 is SMNVEV (reference sequence). The CDR3 contains 15 residues. V was cut by 4 bases and J by 1 base, with 14 bases left in between. DNA for the CDR3: TGTGCCAGCAGTTCAAAAATCGACAGATCCTACGAGCAGTACTTC. It yields the protein CASSSKIDRSYEQYF.

With regard to this clone: The same CDR3 also results from other DNA sequences found in this sample. J is TRBJ1-4 and V is TRBV6-5, with D perhaps matching TRBD1 (6 bases). Looked up from germline, CDR1 is MNHEY and CDR2 is SVGAGI. The V gene lost 2 bases and the J gene lost 6 bases, with 10 bases spanning the gap. CDR3 size: 14 residues. DNA of the CDR3: TGTGCCAGCAGTTACGGGGGCGAGGATGAAAAACTGTTTTTT. Translating it yields CASSYGGEDEKLFF.

Here the CDR3 reads CASSSLDRVLDEQFF. The DNA for the CDR3 is TGTGCCAGCAGTTCCCTGGACAGGGTCTTGGATGAGCAGTTCTTC. This chain joins TRBV6-5 and TRBJ2-1; TRBD1 agrees at 8 bases. This CDR3 is built from 15 residues. J gave up 8 bases and V 4 bases, and 10 bases lay outside the gene matches. Germline CDR1 reads MNHEY; CDR2 reads SVGAGI.

The chain is built from TRBV27 and TRBJ2-7, with 7 bases identical to TRBD1. CDR1 and CDR2 (germline): MNHEY, SMNVEV (reference sequence). The CDR3 is 12 residues long. With V trimmed by 4 bases and J by 6 bases, 3 bases remained unmatched. CDR3 in amino acids: CASSSYRGEQYF. The CDR3 bases are TGTGCCAGCAGTTCGTACAGGGGCGAGCAGTACTTC.

Of note for this clone: The sample contains more than one DNA sequence encoding this CDR3. J is TRBJ2-7 and V is TRBV5-1; 7 bases fit TRBD1. Germline V CDR1 and CDR2: SGHRS, YFSETQ. The CDR3 covers 14 residues. The J segment lost 1 base and the V segment lost 0 bases, leaving 1 base of the junction unmatched. The CDR3, as DNA: TGCGCCAGCAGCTTGGGGGACAGTTCCTACGAGCAGTACTTC. Its protein is CASSLGDSSYEQYF.

The chain combines TRBV7-8 with TRBJ2-3; 8 bases fit TRBD1. Per the germline V gene, CDR1 is SGHVS and CDR2 is FQNEAQ. The CDR3 sequence is 17 residues long. Germline trimming cut 4 bases from V and 6 bases from J; bases unmatched to any gene: 15. The CDR3 DNA sequence: TGTGCCAGCAGCTACGTCGGGGACAGGCGCCTTTCGGATACGCAGTATTTT. Its protein is CASSYVGDRRLSDTQYF. Full variable domain (missing parts from reference TRBV7-8 and TRBJ2-3): GAGVSQSPRYKVAKRGQDVALRCDPISGHVSLFWYQQALGQGPEFLTYFQNEAQLDKSGLPSDRFFAERPEGSVSTLKIQRTQQEDSAVYLCASSYVGDRRLSDTQYFGPGTRLTVL.

This chain uses TRBV4-1 with TRBJ2-7; 9 bases are shared with TRBD1. The CDR3 loop spans 17 amino acids. With V trimmed by 0 bases and J by 4 bases, 10 bases remained unmatched. Looked up from germline, CDR1 is MGHRA and CDR2 is YSYEKL. DNA for the CDR3: TGCGCCAGCAGCCAAGAATCGTCGGGACAGGGACAGTACGAGCAGTACTTC. This gives the protein CASSQESSGQGQYEQYF.

This chain joins TRBV10-3 and TRBJ2-7; 7 positions match TRBD1. V lost 5 bases to trimming and J lost 2 bases; unmatched junction nucleotides: 9. The V gene's germline CDR1 is ENHRY and CDR2 SYGVKD. This CDR3 has 15 residues. Here the CDR3 reads CAISSGQPNPYEQYF. The CDR3 nucleotides are TGTGCCATCAGTTCGGGACAGCCGAATCCCTACGAGCAGTACTTC.

This clone was seen a single time. This rearrangement joins TRBV7-9 to TRBJ2-5; 13 positions match TRBD2. The CDR3 covers 17 residues. CDR1 is SEHNR, CDR2 FQNEAQ, per germline (reference sequence). Germline trimming cut 5 bases from V and 3 bases from J; bases unmatched to any gene: 9. The chain's CDR3 is CASSQSRLAGGEETQYF. CDR3 DNA sequence: TGTGCCAGCAGCCAATCCCGACTAGCGGGAGGTGAAGAGACCCAGTACTTC. The variable domain in full, with the rest retrieved from reference TRBV7-9 and TRBJ2-5, is DTGVSQNPRHKITKRGQNVTFRCDPISEHNRLYWYRQTLGQGPEFLTYFQNEAQLEKSRLLSDRFSAERPKGSFSTLEIQRTEQGDSAMYLCASSQSRLAGGEETQYFGPGTRLLVL.

The chain carries TRBV5-6 and TRBJ2-3; TRBD2 matches 12 bases. Looked up from germline, CDR1 is SGHDT and CDR2 is YYEEEE. This CDR3 spans 16 amino acids. V lost 6 bases to trimming and J lost 4 bases; unmatched junction nucleotides: 9. The CDR3 protein is CASTETTSGGADTQYF. In nucleotides, the CDR3 is TGTGCCAGCACCGAAACGACTAGCGGGGGTGCAGATACGCAGTATTTT.

V usage is TRBV12-5 and J usage is TRBJ2-5, with TRBD1 matching 7 bases. V dropped 0 bases and J dropped 4; count of bases not matched to a gene: 8. The CDR3 runs to 16 residues. The V gene's germline CDR1 is LGHNT and CDR2 FRNRAP. CDR3 nucleotide sequence: TGTGCTAGTGGTTTGGTACAGGGGTTGCTGCGAGAGACCCAGTACTTC. Translating gives CASGLVQGLLRETQYF.

The gene calls are TRBV27 and TRBJ2-5; possibly TRBD1 or TRBD2 for D (5 bases each). The germline CDR1 and CDR2 sequences are MNHEY and SMNVEV (reference sequence). The V end lost 5 bases, the J end lost 2 bases, and 15 bases lay between the germline ends. The CDR3 covers 15 residues. Written as DNA, the CDR3 is TGTGCCAGCAGTCATTACCGGGACGGGCAAGAGACCCAGTACTTC. Protein sequence: CASSHYRDGQETQYF.

This clone was seen a single time. The chain combines TRBV5-4 with TRBJ1-2; TRBD1 agrees at 8 bases. The CDR3 spans 14 residues. Germline V gene data show CDR1 as SGHNT and CDR2 as YYREEE (reference sequence). The V gene end was trimmed by 4 bases and the J gene end by 5 bases; junction bases not matched to a gene: 7. CDR3 sequence reads: CASSPDRGRYGYTF. The CDR3 coding sequence is TGTGCCAGCAGCCCTGACAGGGGCCGGTATGGCTACACCTTC.

As concerns this clone: Other nucleotide sequences in the sample specify the same CDR3. This chain uses TRBV14 with TRBJ2-2; no clear D gene. V shed 3 bases and J shed 2 bases, with 4 bases lying between them. The CDR3 runs to 13 residues. Looked up from germline, CDR1 is SGHDN and CDR2 is FVKESK. The CDR3 coding sequence is TGTGCCAGCAGCCAGGTTAACACCGGGGAGCTGTTTTTT. Protein sequence: CASSQVNTGELFF.

The count of this clone is one. The rearrangement links TRBV7-9 to TRBJ1-1; D is unclear. The CDR3 loop spans 14 amino acids. Between the trimmed V and J ends, which lost 6 bases and 6 bases, there was a span of 17 bases. CDR1 and CDR2 from the germline V gene are SEHNR and FQNEAQ (reference sequence). This CDR3 is CASSSTVAWSEAFF. The DNA for the CDR3 is TGTGCCAGCAGTTCGACTGTGGCGTGGTCTGAAGCTTTCTTT.

V and J are TRBV5-4 and TRBJ2-7; 9 bases line up with TRBD1. The germline V gene has CDR1 SGHNT and CDR2 YYREEE (reference sequence). The CDR3 is 14 amino acids. Losses at the gene ends were 3 bases for V and 2 bases for J; bases not matched to a gene: 3. The CDR3: CASSSGTGPYEQYF. For the CDR3, the DNA is TGTGCCAGCAGCTCCGGGACAGGGCCCTACGAGCAGTACTTC.

The J gene is TRBJ2-6, the V gene TRBV9, with 7 bases identical to TRBD1. The V and J ends lost 3 bases and 0 bases, in that order; junction bases with no gene match: 12. The CDR3 length is 19 residues. Germline V gene lookup returns CDR1 SGDLS and CDR2 YYNGEE. The CDR3 bases are TGTGCCAGCAGCGCGACTCCGGGACAGCTTCACTCTGGGGCCAACGTCCTGACTTTC. Protein sequence: CASSATPGQLHSGANVLTF.

The sample holds one count of this clone. The rearrangement uses TRBV28 and TRBJ1-1; D is undetermined. The CDR3 runs 14 residues. Per the germline V gene, CDR1 is MDHEN and CDR2 is SYDVKM. V dropped 3 bases and J dropped 0 bases, with 8 bases sitting between them. Written as DNA, the CDR3 is TGTGCCAGCAGTTTTGGAACCATGAACACTGAAGCTTTCTTT. Protein product: CASSFGTMNTEAFF. Full variable domain (missing parts from reference TRBV28 and TRBJ1-1): DVKVTQSSRYLVKRTGEKVFLECVQDMDHENMFWYRQDPGLGLRLIYFSYDVKMKEKGDIPEGYSVSREKKERFSLILESASTNQTSMYLCASSFGTMNTEAFFGQGTRLTVV.

The CDR3 spells CASSLDWDRGLDYGYTF. The DNA of the CDR3 is TGTGCCAGCAGCTTGGACTGGGACAGGGGTTTGGACTATGGCTACACCTTC. The V gene is TRBV5-6, the J gene TRBJ1-2; 10 bases are a match to TRBD1. V was clipped by 0 bases and J by 3 bases; unmatched bases: 8. This CDR3 region has 17 residues. Germline values: CDR1 SGHDT, CDR2 YYEEEE. The full variable domain, with the rest looked up from reference TRBV5-6 and TRBJ1-2, is DAGVTQSPTHLIKTRGQQVTLRCSPKSGHDTVSWYQQALGQGPQFIFQYYEEEERQRGNFPDRFSGHQFPNYSSELNVNALLLGDSALYLCASSLDWDRGLDYGYTFGSGTRLTVV.

This clone has just one count. The rearrangement joins TRBV19 to TRBJ1-3; no firm D call. The germline CDR1 and CDR2 sequences are LNHDA and SQIVND (reference sequence). Trimming took 3 bases from V and 0 from J, leaving 9 bases between them. The CDR3 has 15 residues. The DNA of the CDR3 is TGTGCCAGTAGTATGGGTTGGAACTCTGGAAACACCATATATTTT. This gives the protein CASSMGWNSGNTIYF.